A selection of T cell receptor beta chains follows, all from one sample in a study of B cell selection in AIRE deficiency. The method was immunoSEQ multiplex PCR; TCRdb's version includes in-frame clones alone and lacks a portion of them. The sample lists around 26,000 clones, about 90% occurring once. Sequenced material: CD4+CD25+ Tregs sorted from PBMCs. The receptors originated from a human donor in good health. Both conserved end residues are part of each CDR3. D genes are given only for firm matches. Not all rows give a size; the values are once, few, many and, for expanded clones, a class.

v_gene: TRBV7-2; d_gene: NA; j_gene: TRBJ2-7; abundance: NA; CDR3nt: TGTGCCAGCAGCCCCAGGGTCTACGAGCAGTACTTC; CDR3aa: CASSPRVYEQYF
v_gene: TRBV11-1; d_gene: NA; j_gene: TRBJ2-3; abundance: NA; CDR3nt: TGTGCCAGCAGCTTAGTATCGATTCAGACAGATACGCAGTATTTT; CDR3aa: CASSLVSIQTDTQYF
v_gene: TRBV18; d_gene: NA; j_gene: TRBJ2-2; abundance: NA; CDR3nt: TGTGCCAGCTCACCACCGGGGGGGCAAGTCACCGGGGAGCTGTTTTTT; CDR3aa: CASSPPGGQVTGELFF
v_gene: TRBV7-6; d_gene: TRBD1; j_gene: TRBJ2-2; abundance: NA; CDR3nt: TGTGCCAGCAGCCTAGGACAGGGGCAGAACACCGGGGAGCTGTTTTTT; CDR3aa: CASSLGQGQNTGELFF
v_gene: TRBV6-5; d_gene: NA; j_gene: TRBJ1-2; abundance: NA; CDR3nt: TGTGCCAGCAGTTCAGAAGGGGTCTATGGCTACACCTTC; CDR3aa: CASSSEGVYGYTF
v_gene: TRBV7-5; d_gene: NA; j_gene: TRBJ2-3; abundance: NA; CDR3nt: TGTGTCAGAAGCTCCGGACAGGGGGGTGCAGATACGCAGTATTTT; CDR3aa: CVRSSGQGGADTQYF
v_gene: TRBV2; d_gene: NA; j_gene: TRBJ2-5; abundance: once; CDR3nt: TGTGCCAGCCGGGACGGGTTGTACCAAGAGACCCAGTACTTC; CDR3aa: CASRDGLYQETQYF
v_gene: TRBV2; d_gene: TRBD2; j_gene: TRBJ2-4; abundance: NA; CDR3nt: TGTGCCAGCAGTGTCGGTGGCGGGGGGCCTTTAGCCAAAAACATTCAGTACTTC; CDR3aa: CASSVGGGGPLAKNIQYF
v_gene: TRBV9; d_gene: NA; j_gene: TRBJ2-2; abundance: NA; CDR3nt: TGTGCCAGCAGCCCGAGAATCAACCGGGACCTTAAAAGAGACGGGGAGCTGTTTTTT; CDR3aa: CASSPRINRDLKRDGELFF
v_gene: TRBV15; d_gene: NA; j_gene: TRBJ1-2; abundance: once; CDR3nt: TGTGCCACCAGCAGAGACATGACAGGAAACTATGGCTACACCTTC; CDR3aa: CATSRDMTGNYGYTF
v_gene: TRBV7-9; d_gene: NA; j_gene: TRBJ1-1; abundance: NA; CDR3nt: TGTGCCAGCAGCCGCGGGGAGGGAGCTTTCTTT; CDR3aa: CASSRGEGAFF
v_gene: TRBV6-1; d_gene: NA; j_gene: TRBJ1-2; abundance: NA; CDR3nt: TGTGCCAGCACCGCCGGGGCGACTATTAACTATGGCTACACCTTC; CDR3aa: CASTAGATINYGYTF
v_gene: TRBV29-1; d_gene: TRBD1; j_gene: TRBJ2-1; abundance: NA; CDR3nt: TGCAGCGTTGAAGATTTCGAGGGACAGGGTATCAATGAGCAGTTCTTC; CDR3aa: CSVEDFEGQGINEQFF
v_gene: TRBV30; d_gene: NA; j_gene: TRBJ2-4; abundance: NA; CDR3nt: TGTGCCTGGAGTTCAAGCGGACCAGCCAAAAACATTCAGTACTTC; CDR3aa: CAWSSSGPAKNIQYF
v_gene: TRBV5-5; d_gene: TRBD1; j_gene: TRBJ1-6; abundance: NA; CDR3nt: TGTGCCAGCAGCTCAGGGGGAACCCTCCACTTT; CDR3aa: CASSSGGTLHF
v_gene: TRBV11-3; d_gene: TRBD2; j_gene: TRBJ2-1; abundance: NA; CDR3nt: TGTGCCAGCAGCCTCGGGACTAGCGGGGGTGGGTATGAGCAGTTCTTC; CDR3aa: CASSLGTSGGGYEQFF
v_gene: TRBV9; d_gene: NA; j_gene: TRBJ2-3; abundance: NA; CDR3nt: TGTGCCACCACAAGTGGCTCGACGGGGGCAGATACGCAGTATTTT; CDR3aa: CATTSGSTGADTQYF
v_gene: TRBV5-4; d_gene: NA; j_gene: TRBJ2-7; abundance: NA; CDR3nt: TGTGCCAGCAGCTGGGGTTGGGAGCAGTACTTC; CDR3aa: CASSWGWEQYF
v_gene: TRBV5-1; d_gene: NA; j_gene: TRBJ2-1; abundance: NA; CDR3nt: TGCGCCAGCAGCTTGGTGGCGGGTACGTGGAACAATGAGCAGTTCTTC; CDR3aa: CASSLVAGTWNNEQFF
v_gene: TRBV7-3; d_gene: NA; j_gene: TRBJ2-3; abundance: NA; CDR3nt: TGTGCCAGCAGCTTAGCGTCGTTCACAGATACGCAGTATTTT; CDR3aa: CASSLASFTDTQYF
v_gene: TRBV5-1; d_gene: NA; j_gene: TRBJ2-7; abundance: NA; CDR3nt: TGCGCCAGCAACGTAGGAATCGGCTACGAGCAGTACTTC; CDR3aa: CASNVGIGYEQYF
v_gene: TRBV7-2; d_gene: NA; j_gene: TRBJ1-1; abundance: once; CDR3nt: TGTGCCAGCAGCGTACAGGGAACTGAAGCTTTCTTT; CDR3aa: CASSVQGTEAFF
v_gene: TRBV4-3; d_gene: TRBD1; j_gene: TRBJ2-7; abundance: NA; CDR3nt: TGCGCCAGCAGCCTCAGTACGGGGACAGTCTACGAGCAGTACTTC; CDR3aa: CASSLSTGTVYEQYF
v_gene: TRBV19; d_gene: TRBD1; j_gene: TRBJ1-2; abundance: NA; CDR3nt: TGTGCCAGTAGCCGCCGGGACAGTTATGGCTACACCTTC; CDR3aa: CASSRRDSYGYTF
v_gene: TRBV5-6; d_gene: NA; j_gene: TRBJ2-7; abundance: NA; CDR3nt: TGTGCCAGCAGCTTACAGGCGGCCGTAAATAGCTTC; CDR3aa: CASSLQAAVNSF
v_gene: TRBV11-2; d_gene: NA; j_gene: TRBJ2-7; abundance: NA; CDR3nt: TGTGCCAGCAGCGCAAGTTATATGTACGAGCAGTACTTC; CDR3aa: CASSASYMYEQYF
v_gene: TRBV6-5; d_gene: NA; j_gene: TRBJ1-4; abundance: NA; CDR3nt: TGTGCCAGCAGTTCGGACGGGGCAACTAATGAAAAACTGTTTTTT; CDR3aa: CASSSDGATNEKLFF
v_gene: TRBV5-1; d_gene: NA; j_gene: TRBJ2-2; abundance: NA; CDR3nt: TGCGCCAGCAGCTTGTCGTACACCGGGGAGCTGTTTTTT; CDR3aa: CASSLSYTGELFF
v_gene: TRBV19; d_gene: TRBD1; j_gene: TRBJ1-5; abundance: NA; CDR3nt: TGTGCCAGTAGCTCGGGACAGTATAGCAATCAGCCCCAGCATTTT; CDR3aa: CASSSGQYSNQPQHF
v_gene: TRBV4-3; d_gene: TRBD2; j_gene: TRBJ2-1; abundance: NA; CDR3nt: TGCGCCAGCAGCCAAGCAGCCAGGACTAGCAATGAGCAGTTCTTC; CDR3aa: CASSQAARTSNEQFF
v_gene: TRBV2; d_gene: TRBD1; j_gene: TRBJ2-5; abundance: NA; CDR3nt: TGTGCCAGCAGTGCGGACAGGTGGAAAGAGACCCAGTACTTC; CDR3aa: CASSADRWKETQYF
v_gene: TRBV28; d_gene: TRBD1; j_gene: TRBJ2-7; abundance: NA; CDR3nt: TGTGCCAGTGGGACAGGCCCGGTGTACGAGCAGTACTTC; CDR3aa: CASGTGPVYEQYF
v_gene: TRBV5-6; d_gene: NA; j_gene: TRBJ2-5; abundance: NA; CDR3nt: TGTGCCAGCAGCTCACAGACCTTACAAGAGACCCAGTACTTC; CDR3aa: CASSSQTLQETQYF
v_gene: TRBV18; d_gene: NA; j_gene: TRBJ1-6; abundance: NA; CDR3nt: TGTGCCAGCTCACCCCAGACAGGCTCCGATTCACCCCTCCACTTT; CDR3aa: CASSPQTGSDSPLHF
v_gene: TRBV6-5; d_gene: NA; j_gene: TRBJ1-1; abundance: NA; CDR3nt: TGTGCCAGCACCCAGGGCACTGAAGCTTTCTTT; CDR3aa: CASTQGTEAFF
v_gene: TRBV25-1; d_gene: NA; j_gene: TRBJ2-2; abundance: NA; CDR3nt: TGTGCCAGCAGGGACCAAACGGGAATAACCGGGGAGCTGTTTTTT; CDR3aa: CASRDQTGITGELFF
v_gene: TRBV6-5; d_gene: NA; j_gene: TRBJ2-1; abundance: NA; CDR3nt: TGTGCCAGCAGTCGACAGTTCCTCTCCAATGAGCAGTTCTTC; CDR3aa: CASSRQFLSNEQFF
v_gene: TRBV10-3; d_gene: NA; j_gene: TRBJ2-3; abundance: NA; CDR3nt: TGTGCCATCAGGAGTCAGGGGGGGGTATATACGCAGTATTTT; CDR3aa: CAIRSQGGVYTQYF
v_gene: TRBV5-6; d_gene: NA; j_gene: TRBJ1-2; abundance: NA; CDR3nt: TGTGCCAGCAGCTTGACCCCTTACTATGGCTACACCTTC; CDR3aa: CASSLTPYYGYTF
v_gene: TRBV6-6; d_gene: TRBD1; j_gene: TRBJ2-7; abundance: NA; CDR3nt: TGTGCCAGCAGCAGACAGGGAGACTACGAGCAGTACTTC; CDR3aa: CASSRQGDYEQYF
v_gene: TRBV20-1; d_gene: NA; j_gene: TRBJ1-2; abundance: NA; CDR3nt: TGCAGTGCTAGAGACAACTATGGCTACACCTTC; CDR3aa: CSARDNYGYTF